This TCR beta chain was sequenced in a study of blood T cells in healthy people across ages. V was trimmed by 6 bases and J by 8 bases, leaving 19 bases between them. Germline values: CDR1 MDHEN, CDR2 SYDVKM. This CDR3 has 15 amino acids. A second PCR of roughly 6 to 12 cycles used a sample-barcoded 5' primer and a J-beta primer mix. One entry per CDR3 protein, called by TCRdb with MiXCR from the 5' RACE reads. Of over 450,000 distinct CDR3 sequences in the sample, about 24% were seen once. These data were likewise used in another study, on T cells of mothers and their children.

The chain combines TRBV28 with TRBJ1-4; the D gene is possibly TRBD1 (5 bases). The source of this sequence is a boy aged 10-17 years in good health. Sequenced sample: blood. The CDR3 DNA reads as TGTGCCAGCAGGTACTTAGGGGCGGCGAACGAAAAACTGTTTTTT. Translated: CASRYLGAANEKLFF.